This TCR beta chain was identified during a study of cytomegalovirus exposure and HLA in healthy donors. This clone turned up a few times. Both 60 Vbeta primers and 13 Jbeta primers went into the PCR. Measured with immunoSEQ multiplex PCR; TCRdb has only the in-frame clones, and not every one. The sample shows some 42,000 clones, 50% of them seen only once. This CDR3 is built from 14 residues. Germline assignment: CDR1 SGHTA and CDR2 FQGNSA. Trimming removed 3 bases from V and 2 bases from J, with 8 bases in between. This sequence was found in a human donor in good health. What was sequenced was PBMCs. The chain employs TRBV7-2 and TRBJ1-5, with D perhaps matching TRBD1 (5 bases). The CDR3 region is CASSLTRGNQPQHF. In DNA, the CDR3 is TGTGCCAGCAGCTTGACCAGGGGCAATCAGCCCCAGCATTTT.